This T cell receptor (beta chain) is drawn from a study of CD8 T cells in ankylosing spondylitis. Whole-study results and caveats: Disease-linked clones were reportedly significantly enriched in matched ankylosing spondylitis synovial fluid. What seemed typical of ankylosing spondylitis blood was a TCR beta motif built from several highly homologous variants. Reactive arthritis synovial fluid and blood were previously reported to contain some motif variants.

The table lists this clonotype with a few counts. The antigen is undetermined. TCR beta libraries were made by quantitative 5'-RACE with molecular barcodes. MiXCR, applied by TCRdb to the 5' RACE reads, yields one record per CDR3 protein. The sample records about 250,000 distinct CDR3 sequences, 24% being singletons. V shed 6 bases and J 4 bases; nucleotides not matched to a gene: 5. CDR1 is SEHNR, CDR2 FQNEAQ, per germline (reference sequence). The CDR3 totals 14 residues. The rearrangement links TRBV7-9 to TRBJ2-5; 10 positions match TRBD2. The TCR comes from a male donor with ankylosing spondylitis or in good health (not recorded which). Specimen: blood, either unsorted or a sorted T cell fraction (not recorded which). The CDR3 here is CASRQAGGRETQYF. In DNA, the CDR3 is TGTGCCAGCAGGCAAGCGGGGGGGAGAGAGACCCAGTACTTC.